This TCR beta chain is drawn from a study of PD-1 blockade in classical Hodgkin lymphoma. Sequencing was performed with immunoSEQ multiplex PCR; in TCRdb, only in-frame clones are kept and a portion is missing. The table shows roughly 12,000 clones, with approximately 84% occurring only once. All patients relapsed after autologous stem cell transplantation, and brentuximab vedotin exposure varied. Magnetic depletion of non-target cells from thawed PBMCs yielded purified CD8+ T cells. The ends were cut back, 5 bases at V and 6 bases at J, with 19 bases in the middle. This CDR3 spans 15 amino acids. Germline CDR1 reads SGDLS; CDR2 reads YYNGEE.

The source was CD8+ T cells from blood, collected at baseline. This clonotype originated in a human donor with classical Hodgkin lymphoma. V and J are TRBV9 and TRBJ2-3; no clear D gene. This CDR3 reads CASRPSGSTGDTQYF. The CDR3 DNA is TGTGCCAGCAGGCCCTCGGGCTCTACTGGGGATACGCAGTATTTT.